The 14 T cell receptor beta chains reported below all come from one sample, sequenced in a study of T cell changes during pregnancy in multiple sclerosis. Measured with immunoSEQ multiplex PCR; TCRdb has only the in-frame clones, and not every one. This table has about 60,000 clones, just over 90% appearing once. The specimen was peripheral blood, collected after pregnancy. These receptors were obtained from a female donor with multiple sclerosis, enrolled in a pregnancy study.

The chain recombines TRBV19 with TRBJ2-7, with D possibly matching TRBD1 (6 bases). The CDR3 length is 15 residues. Trimming removed 6 bases from V and 3 bases from J, with 18 bases in between. Looked up from germline, CDR1 is LNHDA and CDR2 is SQIVND (reference sequence). The CDR3 nucleotides are TGTGCCAGTAGGGCTCGACTTCAGGGGAGCTACGAGCAGTACTTC. Its translation is CASRARLQGSYEQYF.

The gene calls are TRBV4-3 and TRBJ2-6; a weak D match, TRBD1 (5 bases). V was cut by 0 bases and J by 0 bases, with 6 bases left in between. Germline values: CDR1 LGHNA, CDR2 YSLEER. The CDR3 loop spans 16 amino acids. This CDR3 is CASSQDQGSGANVLTF. The CDR3 region has the DNA TGCGCCAGCAGCCAAGATCAGGGCTCTGGGGCCAACGTCCTGACTTTC.

The gene calls are TRBV7-2 and TRBJ2-7; D not certain. V was pared by 5 bases and J by 1 base, with 6 bases between. Germline CDR1 and CDR2: SGHTA and FQGNSA. The CDR3 covers 12 residues. The CDR3 coding sequence is TGTGCCAGCAGCCCCCGTTCCTACGAGCAGTACTTC. It yields the protein CASSPRSYEQYF.

V is TRBV4-3 and J is TRBJ2-7; D perhaps matches TRBD2 (6 bases). Deletions cut 0 bases from V and 1 base from J, with 10 bases between. Germline V gene data show CDR1 as LGHNA and CDR2 as YSLEER. There are 15 residues in the CDR3. The DNA for the CDR3 is TGCGCCAGCAGCCAAGATAGTAGCGGATCCTACGAGCAGTACTTC. Protein: CASSQDSSGSYEQYF.

Here the CDR3 DNA reads TGTGCCAGCAGCAAAGGCGGCAGCAGTTCTTTC. Amino acid sequence: CASSKGGSSSF. The rearrangement uses TRBV21-1 and TRBJ1-2. TRBV21-1 constitutes a pseudogene. The length of the CDR3 is 11 residues.

V gene TRBV6-6 combines with J gene TRBJ1-4; TRBD1 matches 7 bases. Germline assignment: CDR1 MNHNY and CDR2 SVGAGI (reference sequence). This CDR3 region has 16 residues. With 6 bases clipped from V and 2 bases from J, the junction kept 9 bases outside the gene matches. The chain's CDR3 is CASRGDRAGTNEKLFF. In nucleotides, the CDR3 is TGTGCCAGCAGGGGAGACAGGGCGGGCACTAATGAAAAACTGTTTTTT.

The chain recombines TRBV4-3 with TRBJ1-3; the D is unclear. This CDR3 is 13 amino acids long. CDR1 and CDR2 (germline): LGHNA, YSLEER. Trimming cost V 0 bases and J 6 bases, with 6 bases left between them. The CDR3 DNA sequence: TGCGCCAGCAGCCAAGATCGGGTAAACACCATATATTTT. Encoded protein: CASSQDRVNTIYF.

Worth noting for this clone: Because the CDR3's place on the DNA is in doubt, the DNA is left out and the CDR3 is given as listed by TCRdb. This sequence joins TRBV19 and TRBJ2-4; TRBD1 is the table's D call, not checked against the DNA. The CDR3 contains 18 residues when both ends are counted. The germline V gene encodes CDR1 LNHDA and CDR2 SQIVND (reference sequence). The CDR3 spells CASSSRDRRISAKNIQYF.

The count of this clone is one. The chain has TRBV9 and TRBJ2-7; 7 bases map to TRBD2. The V gene's germline CDR1 is SGDLS and CDR2 YYNGEE. The CDR3 length is 15 residues. V lost 0 bases, J lost 2 bases, and 5 bases stayed unmatched. In DNA, the CDR3 is TGTGCCAGCAGCGTAGAGGCGGGGGAGACCTACGAGCAGTACTTC. It yields the protein CASSVEAGETYEQYF.

The chain links TRBV7-8 to TRBJ2-2, with 7 positions matching TRBD2. J gave up 5 bases and V 1 base, and 10 bases lay outside the gene matches. The CDR3 totals 17 residues. The germline gives CDR1 SGHVS, CDR2 FQNEAQ. CDR3 nucleotides: TGTGCCAGCAGCTTAGGTCTTTCCAGCGGGAAAACCGGGGAGCTGTTTTTT. Translated: CASSLGLSSGKTGELFF.

The chain carries TRBV27 and TRBJ2-7; TRBD2 might be the D (6 bases). Trimming left V 6 bases short and J 2 bases short, with 14 bases between. CDR3 length equals 14 residues. Germline V lookup: CDR1 MNHEY, CDR2 SMNVEV (reference sequence). The CDR3 region has the DNA TGTGCCAGCAGCTGGGCTAGCGCAACCTACGAGCAGTACTTC. Translation gives CASSWASATYEQYF.

The V call is TRBV6-5, the J call TRBJ2-2; tentatively, D is TRBD1 (6 bases). CDR1 and CDR2 (germline): MNHEY, SVGAGI. CDR3 size: 15 residues. Trimming stripped 8 bases from V and 0 bases from J, with 13 bases between. The CDR3 region is CASHKGTTNTGELFF. CDR3 nucleotides: TGTGCCAGCCACAAAGGGACAACGAACACCGGGGAGCTGTTTTTT.

The chain is built from TRBV21-1 and TRBJ2-2; the table gives TRBD2 as D, unverified against the DNA. TRBV21-1 is termed a pseudogene. The CDR3 runs to 15 residues. CDR3: CASSKEGGRTGELFF. CDR3 sequence (DNA): TGTGCCAGCAGCAAAGAGGGAGGGAGGACCGGGGAGCTGTTTTTT.

This clone appeared once. The chain links TRBV23-1 to TRBJ2-3; D call uncertain. TRBV23-1 has ORF status, its function being uncertain. The V end was cut by 4 bases, the J end by 2 bases, with 13 bases between. The CDR3 runs 15 residues. CDR3 DNA: TGCGCCAGCAGTCCGGTTTCAAGAAACACAGATACGCAGTATTTT. Protein sequence: CASSPVSRNTDTQYF.